This T cell receptor beta chain was recorded in a study of blood T cells in healthy people across ages. Healthy Caucasians from Russia aged roughly 6 to 95 served as donors. Study-level results: The fall in TCR beta diversity per million T cells was roughly linear with age.

The CDR3 covers 13 residues. Trimming stripped 6 bases from V and 4 bases from J, with 15 bases between. The germline V gene has CDR1 DFQATT and CDR2 SNEGSKA (reference sequence). As for this clonotype: Its matching antigen is unknown.

Primed by a sample-barcoded 5' primer and a J-beta primer mix, a second PCR proceeded for 7 to 11 cycles. Every cDNA molecule carried a tag from a template-switch adaptor bearing 12 random nucleotides. MiXCR, run by TCRdb on the 5' RACE reads, gives a single entry per CDR3 protein. The table records hundreds of thousands of distinct CDR3 sequences, around 49% of them present only once. Sample: blood. The TCR was taken from a woman aged 55-70 years in good health. The gene calls are TRBV20-1 and TRBJ1-1, with D tentatively TRBD1 (5 bases). CDR3 protein: CSARRGVGTEAFF. The CDR3 bases are TGCAGTGCCCGGCGGGGCGTGGGCACTGAAGCTTTCTTT.